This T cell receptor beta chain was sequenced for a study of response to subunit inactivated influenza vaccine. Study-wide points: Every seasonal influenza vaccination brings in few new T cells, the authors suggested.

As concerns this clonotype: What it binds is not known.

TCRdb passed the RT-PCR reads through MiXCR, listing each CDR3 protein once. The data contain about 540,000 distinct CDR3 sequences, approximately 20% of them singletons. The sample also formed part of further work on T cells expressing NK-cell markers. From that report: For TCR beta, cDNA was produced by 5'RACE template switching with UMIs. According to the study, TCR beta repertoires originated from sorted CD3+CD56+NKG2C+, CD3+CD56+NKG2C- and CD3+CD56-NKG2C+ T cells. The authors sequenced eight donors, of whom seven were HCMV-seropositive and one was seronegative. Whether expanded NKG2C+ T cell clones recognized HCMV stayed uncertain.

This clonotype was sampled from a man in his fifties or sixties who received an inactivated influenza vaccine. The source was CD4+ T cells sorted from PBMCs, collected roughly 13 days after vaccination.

The CDR3 DNA sequence: TGTGCCAGCAGCCAAGCGGGAGCCGGTGAGCAGTTCTTC. This sequence encodes CASSQAGAGEQFF. The rearrangement uses TRBV28 and TRBJ2-1; TRBD2 agrees at 8 bases. The CDR3 is 13 amino acids. The ends lost 6 bases at V and 9 bases at J; junction bases unmatched: 7. CDR1 is MDHEN and CDR2 is SYDVKM in the germline V gene.